This T cell receptor beta chain was sequenced during a study of T cells in Graves' hyperthyroidism and ophthalmopathy. Regions amplified from RNA transcripts were the TCR beta CDR3 regions. The TCR CDR3 first-round RT-PCR relied on the HTBI primer set. TCRdb processed the multiplex PCR reads anew with MiXCR; each CDR3 protein has one entry. Of around 500,000 distinct CDR3 sequences listed, roughly 23% are singletons. The CDR3 is 15 residues long. Germline V CDR1 and CDR2: SSHAT, FNYEAQ (reference sequence). This clonotype occurred many times. The junction and the germline gene differ at one end; a read error may be behind it.

The sample was blood. The chain links TRBV7-7 to TRBJ2-1; 7 bases map to TRBD2. This sequence was found in a woman between 70 and 85 years old with Graves' ophthalmopathy. The CDR3 reads CASSLGPSGYNEQFF. CDR3 nucleotides: TGTGCTAGCAGCTTAGGCCCTAGCGGTTACAATGAGCAGTTCTTC.